Presented here are 21 T cell receptor beta chains from one specimen sequenced in a study of graft-versus-host responses after intestinal transplantation. Their target antigens are unknown. Profiled with immunoSEQ multiplex PCR; TCRdb holds only in-frame clones, not every one. The data hold under 130,000 clones, with 90% to 95% observed a single time. Source: unstimulated CD8+ T cells sorted from spleen or lymph node cells, taken before intestinal transplant. All receptors derive from a human donor who received an intestinal transplant.

The CDR3 loop reads CASSVTGNGYTF. CDR3 bases: TGTGCCAGCAGCGTAACAGGGAATGGCTACACCTTC. This chain joins TRBV9 and TRBJ1-2, with D perhaps TRBD1 (6 bases). Germline V lookup: CDR1 SGDLS, CDR2 YYNGEE. The CDR3 has 12 amino acids. V shed 1 base and J shed 6 bases, with 7 bases lying between them.

V usage is TRBV4-1 and J usage is TRBJ2-1; D may be TRBD1 or TRBD2 (6 bases each). Trimming removed 3 bases from V and 8 bases from J, with 20 bases in between. In germline, CDR1 is MGHRA, CDR2 YSYEKL. The CDR3 spans 16 residues. CDR3 residues: CASSQRSGGVSDEQFF. The CDR3 bases are TGCGCCAGCAGCCAGAGATCCGGGGGCGTTTCGGATGAGCAGTTCTTC.

The V gene is TRBV15, the J gene TRBJ2-5; maybe TRBD2 (5 bases). Per germline, CDR1 LNHNV and CDR2 YYDKDF (reference sequence). Trimming removed 3 bases at V and 4 bases at J, with 15 bases between. The CDR3 contains 15 residues. The CDR3 region is CATSRGRGLGETQYF. The DNA of the CDR3 is TGTGCCACCAGCAGGGGGAGAGGGCTAGGAGAGACCCAGTACTTC.

The rearrangement joins TRBV7-3 to TRBJ2-3; D is undetermined. Trimming took off 6 bases at V and 3 bases at J, with 10 bases between the two ends. CDR1 and CDR2 (germline): SGHTA, FQGTGA. This CDR3 comprises 13 residues. CDR3 residues: CASSYRPTDTQYF. CDR3 nucleotide sequence: TGTGCCAGCAGTTACCGACCAACAGATACGCAGTATTTT.

This clone was counted between two and nine times. This chain links TRBV6-5 with TRBJ2-7; weak D call: TRBD2 (6 bases). The CDR3 covers 12 residues. Deletions cut 10 bases from V and 3 bases from J, with 13 bases between. Germline values: CDR1 MNHEY, CDR2 SVGAGI. CDR3 loop: CANGGNYYEQYF. As DNA, the CDR3 is TGTGCCAACGGGGGTAACTACTACGAGCAGTACTTC.

The genes are TRBV10-3 and TRBJ2-2, with unresolved D. The germline V gene encodes CDR1 ENHRY and CDR2 SYGVKD. V lost 7 bases and J 5 bases, leaving 8 bases between the germline ends. This CDR3 has 12 amino acids. The CDR3 region is CAIMGETGELFF. Written as DNA, the CDR3 is TGTGCCATCATGGGCGAAACCGGGGAGCTGTTTTTT.

The chain couples TRBV27 to TRBJ1-1; 11 nucleotides agree with TRBD1. Germline V gives CDR1 MNHEY, CDR2 SMNVEV (reference sequence). J gave up 5 bases and V 5 bases, and 4 bases lay outside the gene matches. The CDR3 has 14 amino acids. The CDR3 DNA reads as TGTGCCAGCAGTCCAGGGACAGGGGGGACTGAAGCTTTCTTT. Protein: CASSPGTGGTEAFF.

The chain recombines TRBV6-1 with TRBJ2-7; 7 bases agree with TRBD2. Germline V gene lookup returns CDR1 MNHNS and CDR2 SASEGT. The CDR3 is made up of 14 amino acids. Trimming cost V 10 bases and J 1 base; bases outside gene matches: 10. This CDR3 is CATLGLDSSYEQYF. For the CDR3, the DNA is TGTGCCACTCTAGGACTAGATAGTTCCTACGAGCAGTACTTC.

The chain uses TRBV4-1 and TRBJ1-5, with a possible D match to TRBD1 (6 bases). The V end lost 2 bases, the J end lost 4 bases, and 12 bases lay between the germline ends. This CDR3 is built from 15 residues. Germline V CDR1 and CDR2: MGHRA, YSYEKL. The CDR3 DNA follows: TGCGCCAGCAGCCAATTCTTTACAGGGAATCAGCCCCAGCATTTT. Its translation: CASSQFFTGNQPQHF.

The chain combines TRBV5-4 with TRBJ2-1; tentatively, D is TRBD2 (6 bases). In germline, CDR1 is SGHNT, CDR2 YYREEE (reference sequence). V lost 0 bases and J lost 7, with 8 bases in between. There are 13 residues in the CDR3. CDR3: CASSLEGGNEQFF. In DNA, the CDR3 is TGTGCCAGCAGCTTGGAGGGAGGAAATGAGCAGTTCTTC.

Here the CDR3 DNA reads TGTGCCAGCAGACCTTTGACCGGGGAGCTGTTTTTT. Translation: CASRPLTGELFF. The chain has TRBV6-1 and TRBJ2-2; D is uncertain. The CDR3 contains 12 residues. V shed 6 bases and J shed 5 bases, with 7 bases lying between them. CDR1 is MNHNS, CDR2 SASEGT, per germline.

The chain joins TRBV5-1 to TRBJ2-7; 10 nucleotides align to TRBD1. The CDR3 sequence is 15 residues long. The germline V gene encodes CDR1 SGHRS and CDR2 YFSETQ. V was pared by 4 bases and J by 3 bases, with 7 bases of the junction left unmatched. Here the CDR3 reads CASSAPGTGDYEQYF. DNA for the CDR3: TGCGCCAGCAGCGCACCCGGGACAGGGGACTACGAGCAGTACTTC.

This sequence joins TRBV5-4 and TRBJ2-2; either TRBD1 or TRBD2 may fit D (6 bases each). Per germline, CDR1 SGHNT and CDR2 YYREEE (reference sequence). V was clipped by 0 bases and J by 0 bases, with 9 bases between them. The CDR3 consists of 16 residues. CDR3 DNA sequence: TGTGCCAGCAGCTTGGTCGGGGGCGCGAACACCGGGGAGCTGTTTTTT. It specifies CASSLVGGANTGELFF.

The CDR3 bases are TGTGCCAGCAGCTTATTAGCGGCCTACAATGAGCAGTTCTTC. Translating gives CASSLLAAYNEQFF. This chain links TRBV5-6 with TRBJ2-1; D is possibly TRBD2 (6 bases). Germline V gene data show CDR1 as SGHDT and CDR2 as YYEEEE. Trimming cost V 2 bases and J 2 bases, with 8 bases left between them. The CDR3 is 14 amino acids.

The CDR3 spells CASSRTRTAQPQHF. The CDR3 DNA is TGCGCCAGCAGCAGAACTCGGACAGCTCAGCCCCAGCATTTT. The V gene is TRBV4-1, the J gene TRBJ1-5, with TRBD1 as a possible D gene (6 bases). The length of the CDR3 is 14 residues. The germline V and J ends were trimmed by 5 bases and 6 bases, with 14 bases remaining between them. Per germline, CDR1 MGHRA and CDR2 YSYEKL.

The V and J genes are TRBV27 and TRBJ2-1, with TRBD1 as a possible D gene (5 bases). CDR3 length equals 15 residues. In germline, CDR1 is MNHEY, CDR2 SMNVEV (reference sequence). The V end was cut by 6 bases, the J end by 6 bases, with 18 bases between. The CDR3 spells CASRPYPADTNEQFF. The DNA of the CDR3 is TGTGCCAGCAGACCTTACCCCGCGGACACCAATGAGCAGTTCTTC.

The rearrangement links TRBV11-2 to TRBJ2-7; 9 nucleotides agree with TRBD1. There are 14 residues in the CDR3. Germline V gene data show CDR1 as SGHAT and CDR2 as FQNNGV. With 5 bases clipped from V and 5 bases from J, the junction kept 7 bases outside the gene matches. The CDR3 nucleotides are TGTGCCAGCAGCCTCCGGGACAGGGCCGACGAGCAGTACTTC. Protein product: CASSLRDRADEQYF.

The chain recombines TRBV5-1 with TRBJ2-7; 8 nucleotides align to TRBD1. CDR1 is SGHRS and CDR2 is YFSETQ in the germline V gene. V shed 4 bases and J 3 bases; nucleotides not matched to a gene: 3. CDR3 length: 13 amino acids. This chain's CDR3 is CASSVDRDYEQYF. The CDR3 coding sequence is TGCGCCAGCAGCGTGGACAGGGACTACGAGCAGTACTTC.

This chain joins TRBV27 and TRBJ1-4, with TRBD1 identical over 7 bases. Germline lookup yields CDR1 MNHEY and CDR2 SMNVEV (reference sequence). After removal of 5 bases from V and 4 bases from J, the junction contained 10 bases not matched to a gene. This CDR3 has 16 amino acids. The CDR3 region is CASSTGDGQINEKLFF. CDR3 DNA: TGTGCCAGCAGTACAGGGGACGGGCAGATTAATGAAAAACTGTTTTTT.

This sequence joins TRBV15 and TRBJ2-7; no firm D call. This CDR3 has 15 residues. Germline-derived CDR1 and CDR2 are LNHNV and YYDKDF (reference sequence). V was clipped by 0 bases and J by 1 base, with 10 bases between them. CDR3 coding DNA: TGTGCCACCAGCAGAGATAGAACTACATCCTACGAGCAGTACTTC. Amino acid sequence: CATSRDRTTSYEQYF. The variable domain in full, completed from reference TRBV15 and TRBJ2-7, reads DAMVIQNPRYQVTQFGKPVTLSCSQTLNHNVMYWYQQKSSQAPKLLFHYYDKDFNNEADTPDNFQSRRPNTSFCFLDIRSPGLGDTAMYLCATSRDRTTSYEQYFGPGTRLTVT.

The chain is built from TRBV9 and TRBJ2-7; D is tentatively TRBD1 or TRBD2 (6 bases each). The CDR3 is made up of 15 amino acids. V lost 0 bases, J lost 3 bases, and 13 bases lay in between. The germline CDR1 and CDR2 sequences are SGDLS and YYNGEE. The DNA of the CDR3 is TGTGCCAGCAGCGTAGATGGAGGGGGTAGCTACGAGCAGTACTTC. This codes for CASSVDGGGSYEQYF. Full variable domain (rest looked up from reference TRBV9 and TRBJ2-7): DSGVTQTPKHLITATGQRVTLRCSPRSGDLSVYWYQQSLDQGLQFLIQYYNGEERAKGNILERFSAQQFPDLHSELNLSSLELGDSALYFCASSVDGGGSYEQYFGPGTRLTVT.